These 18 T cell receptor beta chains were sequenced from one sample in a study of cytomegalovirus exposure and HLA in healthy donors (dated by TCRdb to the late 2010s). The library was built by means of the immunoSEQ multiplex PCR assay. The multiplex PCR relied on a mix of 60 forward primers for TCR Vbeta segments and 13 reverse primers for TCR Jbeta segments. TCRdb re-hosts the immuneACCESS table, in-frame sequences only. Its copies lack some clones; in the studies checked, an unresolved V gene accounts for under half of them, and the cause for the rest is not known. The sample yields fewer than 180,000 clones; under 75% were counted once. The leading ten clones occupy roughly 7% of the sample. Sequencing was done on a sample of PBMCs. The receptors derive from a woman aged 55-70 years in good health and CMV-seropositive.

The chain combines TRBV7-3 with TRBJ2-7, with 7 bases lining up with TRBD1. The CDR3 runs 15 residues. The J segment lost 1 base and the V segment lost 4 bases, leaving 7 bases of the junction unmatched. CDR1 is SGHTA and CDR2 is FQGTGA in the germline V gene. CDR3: CASSSQPGQSYEQYF. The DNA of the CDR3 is TGTGCCAGCAGCTCCCAACCGGGACAGTCCTACGAGCAGTACTTC.

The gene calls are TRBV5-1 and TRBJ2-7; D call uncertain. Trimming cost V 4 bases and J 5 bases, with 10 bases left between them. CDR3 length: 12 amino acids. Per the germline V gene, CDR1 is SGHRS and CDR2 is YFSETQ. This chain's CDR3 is CASSLHPDEQYF. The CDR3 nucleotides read TGCGCCAGCAGCCTGCACCCGGACGAGCAGTACTTC. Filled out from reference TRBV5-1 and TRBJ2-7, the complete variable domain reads KAGVTQTPRYLIKTRGQQVTLSCSPISGHRSVSWYQQTPGQGLQFLFEYFSETQRNKGNFPGRFSGRQFSNSRSEMNVSTLELGDSALYLCASSLHPDEQYFGPGTRLTVT.

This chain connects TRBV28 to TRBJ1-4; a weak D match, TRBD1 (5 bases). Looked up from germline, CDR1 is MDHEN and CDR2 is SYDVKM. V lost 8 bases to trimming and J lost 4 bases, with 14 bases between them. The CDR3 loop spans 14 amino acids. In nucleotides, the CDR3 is TGTGCCAGCCGAGGGGCGGGGTATAATGAAAAACTGTTTTTT. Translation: CASRGAGYNEKLFF. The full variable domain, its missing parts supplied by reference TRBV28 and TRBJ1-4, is DVKVTQSSRYLVKRTGEKVFLECVQDMDHENMFWYRQDPGLGLRLIYFSYDVKMKEKGDIPEGYSVSREKKERFSLILESASTNQTSMYLCASRGAGYNEKLFFGSGTQLSVL.

Here the CDR3 reads CAGGTGNGYTF. The CDR3 DNA sequence: TGTGCCGGAGGGACAGGGAACGGCTACACCTTC. V and J are TRBV6-1 and TRBJ1-2, with 9 bases that match TRBD1. V lost 11 bases, J lost 8 bases, and 6 bases stayed unmatched. Germline CDR1 reads MNHNS; CDR2 reads SASEGT. This CDR3 is built from 11 residues.

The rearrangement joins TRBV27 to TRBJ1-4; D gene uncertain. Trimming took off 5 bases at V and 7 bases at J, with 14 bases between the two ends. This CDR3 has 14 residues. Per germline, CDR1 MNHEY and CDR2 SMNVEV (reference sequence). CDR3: CASSPREGGEKLFF. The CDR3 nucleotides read TGTGCCAGCAGTCCCCGGGAGGGAGGTGAAAAACTGTTTTTT.

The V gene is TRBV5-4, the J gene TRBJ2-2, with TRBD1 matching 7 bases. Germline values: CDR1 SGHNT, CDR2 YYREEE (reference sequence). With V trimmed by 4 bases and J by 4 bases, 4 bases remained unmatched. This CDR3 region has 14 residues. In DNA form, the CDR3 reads TGTGCCAGCAGCACGACAGGGTTCACCGGGGAGCTGTTTTTT. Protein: CASSTTGFTGELFF. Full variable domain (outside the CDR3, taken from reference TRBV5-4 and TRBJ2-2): ETGVTQSPTHLIKTRGQQVTLRCSSQSGHNTVSWYQQALGQGPQFIFQYYREEENGRGNFPPRFSGLQFPNYSSELNVNALELDDSALYLCASSTTGFTGELFFGEGSRLTVL.

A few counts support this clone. CDR3 sequence reads: CAWSAGFAGGELFF. The CDR3 DNA is TGTGCCTGGAGCGCCGGGTTTGCCGGAGGGGAGCTGTTTTTT. The chain joins TRBV30 to TRBJ2-2, with D uncertain. CDR1 and CDR2 (germline): GTSNPN, SVGIG (reference sequence). V was shortened by 3 bases and J by 8 bases, with 16 bases between the two germline ends. The CDR3 length is 14 residues.

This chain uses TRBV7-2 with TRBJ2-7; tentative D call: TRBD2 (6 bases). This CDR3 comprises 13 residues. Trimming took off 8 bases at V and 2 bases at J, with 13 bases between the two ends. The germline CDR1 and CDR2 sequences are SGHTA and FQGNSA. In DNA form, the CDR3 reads TGTGCCAGCGCCGGGGGTCGACCCTACGAGCAGTACTTC. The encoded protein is CASAGGRPYEQYF. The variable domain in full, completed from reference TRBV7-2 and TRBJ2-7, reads GAGVSQSPSNKVTEKGKDVELRCDPISGHTALYWYRQSLGQGLEFLIYFQGNSAPDKSGLPSDRFSAERTGGSVSTLTIQRTQQEDSAVYLCASAGGRPYEQYFGPGTRLTVT.

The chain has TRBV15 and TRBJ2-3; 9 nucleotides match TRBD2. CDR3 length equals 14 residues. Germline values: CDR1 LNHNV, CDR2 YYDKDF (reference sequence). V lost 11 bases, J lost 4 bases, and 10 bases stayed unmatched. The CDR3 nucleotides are TGTGCCTATGGAGCTAGCGGGAAGGCAGATACGCAGTATTTT. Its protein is CAYGASGKADTQYF.

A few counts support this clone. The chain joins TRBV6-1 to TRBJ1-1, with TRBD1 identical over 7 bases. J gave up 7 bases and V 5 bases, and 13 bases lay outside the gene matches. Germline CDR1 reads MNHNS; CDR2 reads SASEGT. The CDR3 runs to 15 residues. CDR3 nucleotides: TGTGCCAGCAGTACCAGGAGACAGGGCACGGGTGAAGCTTTCTTT. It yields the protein CASSTRRQGTGEAFF.

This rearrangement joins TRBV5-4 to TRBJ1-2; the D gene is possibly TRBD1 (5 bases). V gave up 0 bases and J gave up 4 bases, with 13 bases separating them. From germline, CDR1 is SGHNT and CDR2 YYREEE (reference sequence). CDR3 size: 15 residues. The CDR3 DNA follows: TGTGCCAGCAGCTTGGGACAGCTACAGATCTATGGCTACACCTTC. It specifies CASSLGQLQIYGYTF.

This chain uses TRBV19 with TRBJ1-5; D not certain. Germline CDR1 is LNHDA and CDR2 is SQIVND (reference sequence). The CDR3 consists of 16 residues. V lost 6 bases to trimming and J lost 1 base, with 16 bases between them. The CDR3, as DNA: TGTGCCAGTAGCTCACTGCGAGGCGGAAGCAATCAGCCCCAGCATTTT. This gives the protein CASSSLRGGSNQPQHF.

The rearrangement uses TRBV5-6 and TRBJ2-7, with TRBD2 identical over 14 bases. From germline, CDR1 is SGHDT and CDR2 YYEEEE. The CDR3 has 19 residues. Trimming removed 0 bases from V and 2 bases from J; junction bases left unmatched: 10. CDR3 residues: CASSLGGLAGVPHTYEQYF. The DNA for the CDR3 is TGTGCCAGCAGCTTGGGGGGACTAGCGGGAGTCCCCCATACCTACGAGCAGTACTTC.

The CDR3 sequence is CASSPYWEASGYNEQFF. In DNA form, the CDR3 reads TGTGCCAGCAGCCCGTATTGGGAGGCTAGCGGCTACAATGAGCAGTTCTTC. The rearrangement joins TRBV9 to TRBJ2-1; 7 bases line up with TRBD2. CDR3 length: 17 residues. The V gene's germline CDR1 is SGDLS and CDR2 YYNGEE. The V gene end was trimmed by 4 bases and the J gene end by 3 bases; junction bases not matched to a gene: 13.

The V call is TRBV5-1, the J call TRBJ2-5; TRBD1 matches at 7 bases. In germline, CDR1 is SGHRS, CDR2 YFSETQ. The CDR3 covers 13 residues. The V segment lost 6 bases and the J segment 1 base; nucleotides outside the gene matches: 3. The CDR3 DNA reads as TGCGCCAGCAAGGGGACAGCCCAAGAGACCCAGTACTTC. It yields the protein CASKGTAQETQYF.

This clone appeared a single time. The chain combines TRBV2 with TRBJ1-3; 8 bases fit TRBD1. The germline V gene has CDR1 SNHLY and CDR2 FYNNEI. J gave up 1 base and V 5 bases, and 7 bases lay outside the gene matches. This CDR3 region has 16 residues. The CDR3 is CASSTSGGWSGNTIYF. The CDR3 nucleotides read TGTGCCAGCAGTACTTCAGGGGGCTGGTCTGGAAACACCATATATTTT.

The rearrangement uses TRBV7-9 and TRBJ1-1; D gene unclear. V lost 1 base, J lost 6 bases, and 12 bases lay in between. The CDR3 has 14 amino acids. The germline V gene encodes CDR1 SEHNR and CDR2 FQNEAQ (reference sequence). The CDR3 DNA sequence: TGTGCCAGCAGCTTAGGAGACAAGCTATCTGAAGCTTTCTTT. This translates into CASSLGDKLSEAFF.

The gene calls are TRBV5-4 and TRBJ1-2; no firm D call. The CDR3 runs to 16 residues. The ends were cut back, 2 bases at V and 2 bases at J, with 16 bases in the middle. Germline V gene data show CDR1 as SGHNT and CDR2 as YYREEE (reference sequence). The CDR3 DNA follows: TGTGCCAGCAGCTTCCCGGGATCCCGGATGAACTATGGCTACACCTTC. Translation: CASSFPGSRMNYGYTF.